The T cell receptor beta chain under discussion was sequenced for a study of T cell repertoires in cytomegalovirus infection. About the research overall: An indication of both CMV infection and matching HLA type came from public TCR beta signatures.

This clonotype was counted many times. Its antigen is currently unknown. Regarding the study as a whole: Within the response measured ex vivo, HLA-C-restricted CMV-specific TCR beta clonotypes were dominant. Pooled public TCR beta family frequency picked out CMV carriers with the relevant HLA.

TCRdb redid the calling of the reads with MiXCR, one entry per CDR3 protein. The sample lists fewer than 550,000 distinct CDR3 sequences, about 33% occurring once. Sequencing was done on a sample of PBMCs. The sequence came from a human donor in good health (CMV status not recorded). Some clones in this sample may be carry-over from other donors' samples.

The CDR3, as DNA: TGTGCCAGCAGCTTAGCTTCCAGGTACAATGAGCAGTTCTTC. Translated, it gives CASSLASRYNEQFF. V gene TRBV7-8 combines with J gene TRBJ2-1; no definite D call. The V and J ends lost 0 bases and 4 bases respectively, with 7 bases between them. CDR1 is SGHVS and CDR2 is FQNEAQ in the germline V gene. The length of the CDR3 is 14 residues.